The source of this TCR beta chain is a study of blood T cells in healthy people across ages. Whole-study results and caveats: Samples with more naive T cells showed higher observed beta diversity. A greater number of naive CD4+ cells and higher diversity distinguished long-lived donors from aged donors. Unsorted PBMC input precluded a conclusive naive versus antigen-experienced comparison.

On this clonotype itself: Antigen specificity is unknown. Mismatch with germline at one junction end may stem from a read error.

A second PCR of about 7 to 12 cycles used a sample-barcoded 5' primer and a J-beta primer mix. TCRdb re-called the 5' RACE reads with MiXCR, one entry per CDR3 protein. The sample records 800,000 to 1,000,000 distinct CDR3 sequences, around 49% being singletons. This CDR3 is built from 14 residues. Germline loops: CDR1 MNHEY, CDR2 SVGEGT. The sequence was collected from a man aged 25 to 45 in good health. The rearrangement links TRBV6-2 or TRBV6-3 to TRBJ1-1; D possibly corresponds to TRBD1 (6 bases). Source material: blood. DNA for the CDR3: TGTGCCAGCAGTGACTCAGGGGAGGACACTGAAGCTTTCTTT. Translating gives CASSDSGEDTEAFF.